This T cell receptor (beta chain) was retrieved from a study of CD8+ T cells in alopecia areata. About the research overall: Tofacitinib treatment spanned 6 to 18 months, with 6 months off drug afterward.

The sequencing template was cDNA reverse transcribed from extracted RNA. Data came from immunoSEQ multiplex PCR; TCRdb stores just in-frame clones and leaves some out. The repertoire holds about 150,000 clones, with more than 45% as singletons. The CDR3 spans 14 residues. Germline V gene sequence: CDR1 SGDLS, CDR2 YYNGEE. V gave up 3 bases and J gave up 4 bases, with 13 bases separating them. The material was CD8+ T cells sorted from blood, obtained at week 0. This sequence was found in a human donor with alopecia areata. The V and J genes are TRBV9 and TRBJ1-1; D gene uncertain. In DNA, the CDR3 is TGTGCCAGCAGCGGAACGAGGGTGGGCACTGAAGCTTTCTTT. Translation: CASSGTRVGTEAFF.